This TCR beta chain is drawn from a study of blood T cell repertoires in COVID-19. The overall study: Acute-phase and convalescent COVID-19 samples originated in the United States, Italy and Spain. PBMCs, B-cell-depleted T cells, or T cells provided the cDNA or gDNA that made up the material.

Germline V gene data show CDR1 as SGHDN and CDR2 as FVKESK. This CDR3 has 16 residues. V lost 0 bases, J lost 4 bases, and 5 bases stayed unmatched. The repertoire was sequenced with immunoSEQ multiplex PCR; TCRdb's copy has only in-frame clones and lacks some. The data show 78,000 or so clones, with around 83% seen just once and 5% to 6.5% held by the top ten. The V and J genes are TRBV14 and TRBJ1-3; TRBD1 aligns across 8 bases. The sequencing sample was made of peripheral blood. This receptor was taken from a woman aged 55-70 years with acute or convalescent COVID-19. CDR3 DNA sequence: TGTGCCAGCAGCCAAGACCTCAGGGGGCGCGGAAACACCATATATTTT. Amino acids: CASSQDLRGRGNTIYF.